Following are 25 T cell receptor beta chains from one sample sequenced in a study of T cell responses to AZD1222 COVID-19 vaccine. Profiled with immunoSEQ multiplex PCR; TCRdb holds only in-frame clones, not every one. The sample yields about 150,000 clones, 75% to 95% seen once. The source material was peripheral blood, sampled on day 0 of AZD1222 vaccination. These receptors were collected from an adult in good health.

This clone was detected a few times. The CDR3 reads CASSLWPVGAFF. DNA for the CDR3: TGTGCCAGCAGTTTATGGCCCGTCGGAGCTTTCTTT. The rearrangement uses TRBV28 and TRBJ1-1; no reliable D call. Germline CDR1 reads MDHEN; CDR2 reads SYDVKM. CDR3 size: 12 residues. The V end was cut by 0 bases, the J end by 10 bases, with 9 bases between.

This clone was seen once. The rearrangement links TRBV5-1 to TRBJ2-1; 7 bases fit TRBD2. The CDR3 is 17 residues long. Germline V gene sequence: CDR1 SGHRS, CDR2 YFSETQ. Unmatched junction bases numbered 6, after V lost 0 bases and J lost 0 bases. This chain's CDR3 is CASSLGLAESSYNEQFF. The CDR3 region has the DNA TGCGCCAGCAGCTTGGGGCTAGCGGAGAGCTCCTACAATGAGCAGTTCTTC.

The chain couples TRBV24-1 to TRBJ2-3; 13 positions match TRBD2. Germline CDR1 is KGHDR and CDR2 is SFDVKD. The junction had 11 bases not matched to a gene; V was cut back by 10 bases and J by 2 bases. The CDR3 runs 17 residues. The DNA of the CDR3 is TGTGCCACGCAGGGGACTAGCGGGATGGACTACACAGATACGCAGTATTTT. As protein: CATQGTSGMDYTDTQYF.

The chain links TRBV19 to TRBJ1-1; D is undetermined. The CDR3 is made up of 13 amino acids. The V gene's germline CDR1 is LNHDA and CDR2 SQIVND (reference sequence). The V and J ends lost 10 bases and 6 bases respectively, with 18 bases between them. CDR3 sequence: CATRTEGGAEAFF. The CDR3 coding sequence is TGTGCCACCAGGACGGAGGGCGGGGCTGAAGCTTTCTTT.

This clone has only one observation. The chain carries TRBV7-9 and TRBJ2-7; D unclear. This CDR3 contains 14 residues. Germline CDR1 and CDR2: SEHNR and FQNEAQ (reference sequence). With 1 base removed from V and 2 bases from J, the gap between germline ends came to 9 bases. The CDR3 sequence: CASSLDMRPYEQYF. The CDR3, as DNA: TGTGCCAGCAGCTTAGACATGAGACCCTACGAGCAGTACTTC.

The chain combines TRBV6-2 or TRBV6-3 with TRBJ2-7; D remains unclear. The CDR3 has 12 residues. From germline, CDR1 is MNHEY and CDR2 SVGEGT. V lost 4 bases and J lost 4, with 8 bases in between. This chain's CDR3 is CASSFRAYEQYF. In DNA form, the CDR3 reads TGTGCCAGCAGTTTTCGTGCTTACGAGCAGTACTTC.

V gene TRBV21-1 combines with J gene TRBJ2-4; the tabulated D call, TRBD1, remains unverified against the DNA. TRBV21-1 is listed as a pseudogene. The CDR3 covers 15 residues. The CDR3 sequence: CASSKLTRGKNIQYF. The DNA for the CDR3 is TGTGCCAGCAGCAAGCTTACAAGGGGCAAAAACATTCAGTACTTC.

The rearrangement links TRBV4-1 to TRBJ1-4; D gene ambiguous. Trimming shortened V by 1 base and J by 3 bases, and 9 bases separated the two germline ends. The CDR3 has 15 residues. Germline values: CDR1 MGHRA, CDR2 YSYEKL. The CDR3 nucleotides read TGCGCCAGCAGCCAAGCCGGGGTTGCTAATGAAAAACTGTTTTTT. Protein: CASSQAGVANEKLFF.

V usage is TRBV7-3 and J usage is TRBJ1-2; D remains ambiguous. CDR3 length: 13 amino acids. Trimming left V 1 base short and J 6 bases short, with 9 bases between. Germline CDR1 is SGHTA and CDR2 is FQGTGA. In DNA, the CDR3 is TGTGCCAGCAGCTTAAATATTGGAGATGGCTACACCTTC. It is translated as CASSLNIGDGYTF.

The chain employs TRBV5-8 and TRBJ2-7; D possibly uses TRBD1 or TRBD2 (5 bases each). The CDR3 runs 15 residues. V was clipped by 4 bases and J by 0 bases, with 14 bases between them. Germline CDR1 and CDR2: SGHTS and YDEGEE. The DNA for the CDR3 is TGTGCCAGCAGCCGTTCCGCAGGGAGCTCCTACGAGCAGTACTTC. Its translation is CASSRSAGSSYEQYF.

The chain has TRBV6-5 and TRBJ2-7; 7 positions agree with TRBD2. The ends lost 1 base at V and 7 bases at J; junction bases unmatched: 4. This CDR3 is built from 13 residues. Germline assignment: CDR1 MNHEY and CDR2 SVGAGI. This chain's CDR3 is CASSYWREGEQYF. The CDR3 DNA reads as TGTGCCAGCAGTTACTGGAGGGAGGGTGAGCAGTACTTC.

The chain recombines TRBV6-1 with TRBJ1-6; D is possibly TRBD1 (6 bases). The length of the CDR3 is 19 residues. V lost 2 bases, J lost 0 bases, and 17 bases lay in between. Germline CDR1 and CDR2: MNHNS and SASEGT. CDR3 in DNA: TGTGCCAGCAGTGAATGGGACTTGGGGGCCTCCTCCTATAATTCACCCCTCCACTTT. It yields the protein CASSEWDLGASSYNSPLHF.

This clone appeared a single time. The chain has TRBV18 and TRBJ2-1, with D uncertain. CDR3 length: 19 amino acids. Looked up from germline, CDR1 is KGHSH and CDR2 is LQKENI. V lost 4 bases and J lost 0, with 22 bases in between. CDR3 nucleotides: TGTGCCAGCTCACGAAAAAGGCCGGACGGAGATTACTCCTACAATGAGCAGTTCTTC. Translation: CASSRKRPDGDYSYNEQFF.

This sequence joins TRBV10-2 and TRBJ1-5; no clear D gene. The V gene's germline CDR1 is WSHSY and CDR2 SAAADI. The V and J ends lost 4 bases and 0 bases respectively, with 10 bases between them. This CDR3 has 15 amino acids. The CDR3 nucleotides read TGCGCCAGCAGTGTTGGACTGAATAGCAATCAGCCCCAGCATTTT. Residues: CASSVGLNSNQPQHF.

The chain combines TRBV4-2 with TRBJ1-5; no reliable D call. The CDR3 is made up of 16 amino acids. Trimming left V 0 bases short and J 0 bases short, with 9 bases between. Germline loops: CDR1 LGHNA, CDR2 YNFKEQ. CDR3 loop: CASSQDLRSSNQPQHF. DNA of the CDR3: TGTGCCAGCAGCCAAGACCTCAGGAGTAGCAATCAGCCCCAGCATTTT.

V and J are TRBV27 and TRBJ2-1; maybe TRBD2 (5 bases). The V gene's germline CDR1 is MNHEY and CDR2 SMNVEV (reference sequence). The CDR3 extends over 15 amino acids. The V end was cut by 5 bases, the J end by 5 bases, with 16 bases between. The CDR3, as DNA: TGTGCCAGCAGTCCGCGCGGGCAGATAAACAATGAGCAGTTCTTC. This sequence encodes CASSPRGQINNEQFF.

The CDR3 DNA is TGTGCCAGCAGCCAAACAGACCGGGACAGGGACTACTCACCCCTCCACTTT. This translates into CASSQTDRDRDYSPLHF. The chain recombines TRBV3-1 (or the pseudogene TRBV3-2) with TRBJ1-6, with 9 bases aligning to TRBD1. Trimming cost V 2 bases and J 10 bases; bases outside gene matches: 12. Germline CDR1 is LGHDT and CDR2 is YNNKEL (reference sequence). The CDR3 runs to 17 residues.

V usage is TRBV6-2 or TRBV6-3 and J usage is TRBJ2-7, with D perhaps matching TRBD2 (5 bases). CDR1 is MNHEY, CDR2 SVGEGT, per germline. This CDR3 comprises 13 residues. V was cut by 2 bases and J by 2 bases, with 7 bases left in between. This chain's CDR3 is CASSYGETYEQYF. CDR3 in DNA: TGTGCCAGCAGTTACGGGGAGACCTACGAGCAGTACTTC.

The J gene is TRBJ1-3, the V gene TRBV7-6; 7 bases agree with TRBD1. Losses at the gene ends were 1 base for V and 0 bases for J; bases not matched to a gene: 3. Germline V CDR1 and CDR2: SGHVS, FNYEAQ. The CDR3 contains 16 residues. The CDR3 DNA reads TGTGCCAGCAGCTTAGACAGGGGAAGCTCTGGAAACACCATATATTTT. This translates into CASSLDRGSSGNTIYF.

The sample holds one count of this clone. The chain links TRBV28 to TRBJ1-5; possible D gene TRBD1, 5 bases. The CDR3 spans 13 residues. Germline V gives CDR1 MDHEN, CDR2 SYDVKM. Deletions cut 6 bases from V and 10 bases from J, with 16 bases between. CDR3 sequence reads: CASRRDGGEPQHF. DNA of the CDR3: TGTGCCAGCAGACGGGACGGAGGAGAACCCCAGCATTTT.

The V gene is TRBV19, the J gene TRBJ1-1; a possible D gene is TRBD1 (6 bases). The germline gives CDR1 LNHDA, CDR2 SQIVND (reference sequence). The CDR3 is 14 residues long. Trimming removed 5 bases from V and 4 bases from J, with 14 bases in between. CDR3 region: CASSLPSGATEAFF. For the CDR3, the DNA is TGTGCCAGTAGTCTACCTTCAGGGGCCACTGAAGCTTTCTTT.

The rearrangement uses TRBV7-2 and TRBJ1-4, with a possible D match to TRBD1 (5 bases). The CDR3 extends over 15 amino acids. Germline V gives CDR1 SGHTA, CDR2 FQGNSA. The germline V and J ends were trimmed by 3 bases and 7 bases, with 15 bases remaining between them. This CDR3 is CASSFLGDGSEKLFF. CDR3 nucleotide sequence: TGTGCCAGCAGCTTCTTGGGGGACGGAAGTGAAAAACTGTTTTTT.

A single count supports this clone. CDR3 sequence: CASRQGGDTGELFF. The CDR3 DNA reads TGTGCCAGTAGGCAGGGAGGGGACACCGGGGAGCTGTTTTTT. This sequence joins TRBV19 and TRBJ2-2; 7 bases match TRBD2. Germline CDR1 reads LNHDA; CDR2 reads SQIVND (reference sequence). V was clipped by 6 bases and J by 3 bases; unmatched bases: 4. The CDR3 is made up of 14 amino acids.

The chain joins TRBV10-3 to TRBJ2-6; 7 nucleotides match TRBD1. The CDR3 covers 16 residues. V shed 3 bases and J 4 bases; nucleotides not matched to a gene: 6. CDR1 and CDR2 (germline): ENHRY, SYGVKD. The CDR3 DNA sequence: TGTGCCATCAGTGATAAGGGGGCGCTAGGGGCCAACGTCCTGACTTTC. Its protein is CAISDKGALGANVLTF.

Written as DNA, the CDR3 is TGTGCCAGCAGCCCTGACCGGAGGACCGATAGCTCCTATAATTCACCCCTCCACTTT. This encodes CASSPDRRTDSSYNSPLHF. The rearrangement uses TRBV5-6 and TRBJ1-6; D gene uncertain. Germline V CDR1 and CDR2: SGHDT, YYEEEE. The CDR3 runs to 19 residues. Trimming removed 4 bases from V and 0 bases from J, with 20 bases in between. The entire variable domain, with the rest obtained from reference TRBV5-6 and TRBJ1-6, is as follows: DAGVTQSPTHLIKTRGQQVTLRCSPKSGHDTVSWYQQALGQGPQFIFQYYEEEERQRGNFPDRFSGHQFPNYSSELNVNALLLGDSALYLCASSPDRRTDSSYNSPLHFGNGTRLTVT.